The rows below give T cell receptor beta chains drawn from one sample of a study of radiotherapy plus CTLA-4 blockade in lung cancer. Method: immunoSEQ multiplex PCR; TCRdb's copy keeps in-frame clones and lacks some. The data contain tens of thousands of clones, 78% of them singletons. The sample in question was peripheral blood, obtained from a patient treated with radiotherapy plus ipilimumab. These receptors originate from a human donor with non-small cell lung cancer whose response to radiotherapy plus ipilimumab could not be evaluated. Some clones in this sample may be carry-over from other donors' samples. Each CDR3 is given with its conserved first and last residue. A clone size is listed for some rows: how often the clone was seen (once, few, many), or a class if it is expanded.

abundance	v_gene	CDR3aa
NA	TRBV18	CASSPEGGYF
NA	TRBV21-1	CASSKGRLAGGVEETQYF
NA	TRBV30	CAWSFPGQGIYEQYF
NA	TRBV2	CASREGLFSTDTQYF
NA	TRBV4-1	CASSQMGLYGYTF
NA	TRBV4-2	CASSQDSGLGTDTQYF
NA	TRBV11-2	CASSLTRGVYNEQFF
NA	TRBV11-2	CASSLVGRRDTEAFF
NA	TRBV4-3	CASSQEWGFFGGDYNEQFF
NA	TRBV30	CAWSDGTSNQPQHF
NA	TRBV18	CASSIYGLSYEQYF
NA	TRBV4-1	CASSPSQEGAGTEAFF
NA	TRBV28	CASSLVADTQYF
NA	TRBV27	CASKWRQQNNEQFF
once	TRBV28	CAMSGGLNTEAFF
NA	TRBV4-3	CASSQDILRGGEDEQFF
NA	TRBV29-1	CSVDWAYNYNEQFF
NA	TRBV6-5	CASSYDRGSNQPQHF
NA	TRBV4-1	CASSPERQGNEKLFF
NA	TRBV18	CASSPVQGRLGEAFF
NA	TRBV2	CASNLAPTYEQYF
NA	TRBV29-1	CSVEVGEGGWGGYTF
NA	TRBV27	CASSLLGGQGREQYF
NA	TRBV5-1	CASSLNGGASYNEQFF
NA	TRBV30	CAWKEGDSPLHF
NA	TRBV28	CASSDRGGTDTQYF
NA	TRBV6-1	CASSAGQGDQPQHF
NA	TRBV21-1	CASSKNGGVEDRRYEQYF
NA	TRBV9	CASSVGIAGGETQYF
once	TRBV5-6	CASSLGGGRYEQYF
NA	TRBV5-5	CASSFASYGSGNTIYF
few	TRBV2	CASSGSLETGGGVTDTQYF
once	TRBV19	CASSLVSHRGRNQPQHF
NA	TRBV28	CATRGTGLYEQYF
NA	TRBV28	CASTSTAGGYTF
NA	TRBV7-6	CASSLAPSSGGVTGEQFF
NA	TRBV2	CASFQGFSGNTIYF
NA	TRBV29-1	CSVGQVEEQYF
NA	TRBV13	CASSPGLTDTQYF
NA	TRBV28	CASSFQRGQPSNQPQHF
few	TRBV18	CASSQGQGSGNTIYF
few	TRBV4-3	CASSQGTGGSETQYF